The sequence of this T cell receptor beta chain was determined in a study of blood T cell repertoires in COVID-19. Study overall: COVID-19 samples from acute and convalescent phases originated in the United States, Italy and Spain. T cells, B-cell-depleted T cells, or PBMCs supplied cDNA or gDNA.

Under the authors' procedure: Estimation of nucleated cell counts relied on the amplification of reference gene primers. TCRdb's table, derived via immunoSEQ multiplex PCR, lists solely in-frame clones and lacks some. Clonal size and the V and J genes are those of that table, whereas D and trimming came from the DNA. The sample lists some 120,000 clones, 80% to 90% occurring once. The clonotype originates from a man in his 70s with active or convalescent COVID-19. Material: peripheral blood.

The CDR3 region has the DNA TGTGCCAGCTCACCACCTTTAGCGGGAGGGGCGACTTACGAGCAGTACTTC. It yields the protein CASSPPLAGGATYEQYF. The chain joins TRBV18 to TRBJ2-7, with 11 bases aligning to TRBD2. The CDR3 contains 17 residues. Germline values: CDR1 KGHSH, CDR2 LQKENI. V lost 0 bases to trimming and J lost 4 bases; unmatched junction nucleotides: 8.